The clone carrying this T cell receptor (beta chain) was counted only a few times. Its antigen is still unknown. The CDR3 has 12 residues. V shed 7 bases and J shed 4 bases, with 9 bases lying between them. CDR1 and CDR2 (germline): SNHLY, FYNNEI. The data were obtained in a study of CD8 T cells in ankylosing spondylitis. Overall study findings and caveats: A TCR beta motif made of fewer than ten highly homologous variants seemed typical of ankylosing spondylitis blood. Within peripheral blood, clones linked to disease were CD8+ and relatively rare. Significant enrichment of disease-linked clones was reported in matched ankylosing spondylitis synovial fluid. In the blood and synovial fluid of reactive arthritis, some motif variants had been previously reported.

TCR beta libraries were made by quantitative 5'-RACE with molecular barcodes. A single record per CDR3 protein comes from TCRdb applying MiXCR to the 5' RACE reads. This sample yields about 500,000 distinct CDR3 sequences, of which roughly 13% are seen a single time; 6.8% belongs to the top ten. The sample comprised blood, either unsorted or a sorted T cell fraction (not recorded which). The TCR was taken from a male donor with ankylosing spondylitis. The genes are TRBV2 and TRBJ2-3; perhaps TRBD2 as D (5 bases). The CDR3: CASKGGPDTQYF. In nucleotides, the CDR3 is TGTGCCAGCAAAGGAGGCCCAGATACGCAGTATTTT.